The source of this T cell receptor beta chain is a study of T cell responses to AZD1222 COVID-19 vaccine. Trimming took 5 bases from V and 7 from J; bases not matched to a gene: 9. Germline values: CDR1 LNHDA, CDR2 SQIVND (reference sequence). This CDR3 has 15 residues. Study-wide results and caveats: An increase in Spike-specific TCR breadth and depth was observed after two AZD1222 doses. Sampling captured repertoires only after the peak T cell response. Unmutated variant regions are reportedly targeted by nearly half of spike-specific TCRs.

Clones were read by immunoSEQ multiplex PCR, and TCRdb kept only the in-frame ones, dropping some. Among roughly 100,000 clones listed, 80% to 90% were seen once. Regarding this clone: Its antigen remains unidentified.

Sequenced here: peripheral blood, sampled 28 days after the second AZD1222 dose. The clonotype originates from an adult who received the AZD1222 COVID-19 vaccine. The J gene is TRBJ1-5, the V gene TRBV19; TRBD1 agrees at 9 bases. As DNA, the CDR3 is TGTGCCAGTAGTGATACCGGGACAGGGAGGCAGCCCCAGCATTTT. This gives the protein CASSDTGTGRQPQHF.